A single sample is the source of the 31 T cell receptor beta chains below, sequenced in a study of beta chain features in type 1 diabetes. Expressed TCRB transcripts got sequenced, as all isolated RNA was reverse transcribed. The table came from immunoSEQ multiplex PCR; TCRdb's copy has only in-frame clones and leaves some out. The sample holds about 320,000 clones, 11% to 15% seen once. The material sequenced was central memory CD4+ T cells from blood. The receptors were gathered from a man aged 25-40 years in good health.

This clone has more than one count but fewer than ten. V usage is TRBV5-1 and J usage is TRBJ2-2; possible D gene TRBD1, 6 bases. CDR3 size: 15 residues. V lost 0 bases and J lost 4, with 10 bases in between. Looked up from germline, CDR1 is SGHRS and CDR2 is YFSETQ. CDR3: CASSLDTGSTGELFF. The CDR3 nucleotides read TGCGCCAGCAGCTTGGATACAGGGTCCACCGGGGAGCTGTTTTTT.

This clone was observed many times. At the DNA level, this CDR3 is encoded by other sequences in the same sample as well. V usage is TRBV9 and J usage is TRBJ1-1; D is unresolved. Germline V gene data show CDR1 as SGDLS and CDR2 as YYNGEE. V shed 0 bases and J shed 1 base, with 7 bases lying between them. This CDR3 comprises 14 residues. The CDR3: CASSVAPGNTEAFF. DNA of the CDR3: TGTGCCAGCAGCGTAGCCCCCGGGAACACTGAAGCTTTCTTT.

The genes are TRBV7-9 and TRBJ1-1, with D hard to call. The CDR3 extends over 13 amino acids. Trimming removed 1 base at V and 2 bases at J, with 5 bases between. Germline V lookup: CDR1 SEHNR, CDR2 FQNEAQ (reference sequence). The CDR3 bases are TGTGCCAGCAGCTTAGAGAAAAACACTGAAGCTTTCTTT. Protein product: CASSLEKNTEAFF.

This clone has more than one count but fewer than ten. The gene calls are TRBV15 and TRBJ2-3; D is ambiguous. The ends were cut back, 0 bases at V and 10 bases at J, with 14 bases in the middle. Looked up from germline, CDR1 is LNHNV and CDR2 is YYDKDF (reference sequence). This CDR3 contains 14 residues. CDR3 nucleotides: TGTGCCACCAGCAGAGATGCATCAGCCAGGTCGCAGTATTTT. Encoded protein: CATSRDASARSQYF.

The sample holds a few counts of this clone. V and J are TRBV5-1 and TRBJ2-1; TRBD1 is a possible D gene (6 bases). CDR1 is SGHRS, CDR2 YFSETQ, per germline. Trimming shortened V by 4 bases and J by 7 bases, and 15 bases separated the two germline ends. The CDR3 contains 14 residues. The CDR3: CASSATGNQNEQFF. CDR3 nucleotides: TGCGCCAGCAGCGCCACAGGGAACCAAAATGAGCAGTTCTTC. Full variable domain (missing parts from reference TRBV5-1 and TRBJ2-1): KAGVTQTPRYLIKTRGQQVTLSCSPISGHRSVSWYQQTPGQGLQFLFEYFSETQRNKGNFPGRFSGRQFSNSRSEMNVSTLELGDSALYLCASSATGNQNEQFFGPGTRLTVL.

This chain joins TRBV5-8 and TRBJ2-5, with D perhaps matching TRBD2 (7 bases). V shed 1 base and J shed 4 bases, with 11 bases lying between them. The CDR3 runs 14 residues. Germline CDR1 is SGHTS and CDR2 is YDEGEE. This CDR3 reads CASSLKGGGETQYF. The CDR3 DNA follows: TGTGCCAGCAGCTTGAAGGGAGGGGGAGAGACCCAGTACTTC.

The V and J genes are TRBV9 and TRBJ2-7; D might be TRBD1 (6 bases). The CDR3 runs to 15 residues. CDR1 is SGDLS, CDR2 YYNGEE, per germline. Trimming cost V 4 bases and J 3 bases, with 17 bases left between them. CDR3 DNA: TGTGCCAGCAGCATAACGTGGGACATTAACTACGAGCAGTACTTC. This sequence encodes CASSITWDINYEQYF.

This clone was counted a few times. The chain carries TRBV23-1 and TRBJ2-7; 8 nucleotides align to TRBD1. TRBV23-1 is marked as an open reading frame, function uncertain. The CDR3 has 17 residues. Germline trimming cut 3 bases from V and 3 bases from J; bases unmatched to any gene: 13. CDR3 nucleotides: TGCGCCAGCAGTCATCAGACCCGGGGACAGGTTAGCTACGAGCAGTACGTC. Protein product: CASSHQTRGQVSYEQYV.

V gene TRBV27 combines with J gene TRBJ1-5; unclear D gene. The germline V gene has CDR1 MNHEY and CDR2 SMNVEV (reference sequence). Between the trimmed V and J ends, which lost 3 bases and 4 bases, there was a span of 13 bases. This CDR3 region has 15 residues. The CDR3 here is CASSFLDLGNQPQHF. CDR3 bases: TGTGCCAGCAGTTTCCTCGACCTGGGAAATCAGCCCCAGCATTTT.

There are a few counts of this clone. The chain employs TRBV29-1 and TRBJ2-7; 9 bases align to TRBD1. Per germline, CDR1 SQVTM and CDR2 ANQGSEA. The CDR3 runs 12 residues. Germline trimming cut 6 bases from V and 6 bases from J; bases unmatched to any gene: 6. CDR3 protein: CSVGDRDGEQYV. DNA of the CDR3: TGCAGCGTGGGGGACAGGGACGGCGAGCAGTACGTC.

This clone appeared a few times. CDR3 sequence reads: CAISERSSGTAGELFF. The CDR3 nucleotides read TGTGCCATCAGTGAACGGTCTAGCGGGACGGCCGGGGAGCTGTTTTTT. The chain combines TRBV10-3 with TRBJ2-2; 9 nucleotides agree with TRBD2. Germline V lookup: CDR1 ENHRY, CDR2 SYGVKD. Trimming took 3 bases from V and 6 from J; bases not matched to a gene: 8. This CDR3 is built from 16 residues.

This clone appeared a few times. The chain has TRBV2 and TRBJ1-4; perhaps TRBD1 as D (5 bases). Germline assignment: CDR1 SNHLY and CDR2 FYNNEI. CDR3 size: 16 residues. V was pared by 2 bases and J by 5 bases, with 15 bases between. Here the CDR3 DNA reads TGTGCCAGCAGTGAAACTTGGGGGATCACGAATGAAAAACTGTTTTTT. It is translated as CASSETWGITNEKLFF.

This clone has only a few counts. J is TRBJ2-3 and V is TRBV4-1; 7 bases line up with TRBD2. Trimming removed 0 bases from V and 3 bases from J; junction bases left unmatched: 6. The CDR3 consists of 16 residues. From germline, CDR1 is MGHRA and CDR2 YSYEKL. The CDR3, as DNA: TGCGCCAGCAGCCAAGATCAAGCGGGGCGGACAGATACGCAGTATTTT. The encoded protein is CASSQDQAGRTDTQYF.

A few counts support this clone. The chain couples TRBV13 to TRBJ1-1, with unresolved D. Per germline, CDR1 PRHDT and CDR2 FYEKMQ (reference sequence). The CDR3 is made up of 15 amino acids. V was cut by 4 bases and J by 0 bases, with 12 bases left in between. This CDR3 is CASSSPEVLNTEAFF. DNA of the CDR3: TGTGCCAGCAGCTCTCCGGAGGTTCTGAACACTGAAGCTTTCTTT.

The chain has TRBV5-1 and TRBJ2-5, with TRBD1 as a possible D gene (5 bases). V gave up 4 bases and J gave up 1 base, with 8 bases separating them. The V gene's germline CDR1 is SGHRS and CDR2 YFSETQ. This CDR3 is 13 amino acids long. The CDR3 loop reads CASSAGFQETQYF. CDR3 coding DNA: TGCGCCAGCAGCGCAGGGTTCCAAGAGACCCAGTACTTC.

The chain employs TRBV25-1 and TRBJ2-1; no firm D call. V lost 2 bases and J lost 10, with 6 bases in between. The CDR3 totals 11 residues. In germline, CDR1 is MGHDK, CDR2 SYGVNS. This CDR3 reads CASSEVSEQFF. The CDR3 DNA follows: TGTGCCAGCAGTGAAGTCAGCGAGCAGTTCTTC.

This clone appeared a few times. The gene calls are TRBV5-6 and TRBJ2-7, with TRBD1 matching over 7 bases. The CDR3 length is 15 residues. V shed 4 bases, J shed 1 base, and the junction held 8 bases outside the gene matches. Per germline, CDR1 SGHDT and CDR2 YYEEEE. The CDR3 loop is CASSIPGTDSYEQYF. The CDR3 region has the DNA TGTGCCAGCAGCATTCCCGGGACAGATTCCTACGAGCAGTACTTC.

This sequence joins TRBV13 and TRBJ2-1; D gene ambiguous. Trimming left V 6 bases short and J 5 bases short, with 11 bases between. This CDR3 region has 13 residues. The germline CDR1 and CDR2 sequences are PRHDT and FYEKMQ (reference sequence). The CDR3 is CASSSRHNNEQFF. For the CDR3, the DNA is TGTGCCAGCAGTTCCCGGCATAACAATGAGCAGTTCTTC.

J is TRBJ1-4 and V is TRBV30, with a weak D call TRBD1 (5 bases). The CDR3 is 14 residues long. Germline values: CDR1 GTSNPN, CDR2 SVGIG (reference sequence). V lost 2 bases and J lost 8, with 15 bases in between. CDR3 sequence reads: CAWSQGRRKEKLFF. The CDR3 nucleotides are TGTGCCTGGAGTCAGGGACGGAGGAAAGAAAAACTGTTTTTT.

This clone was observed a handful of times. V gene TRBV6-6 combines with J gene TRBJ2-7, with 7 bases identical to TRBD1. CDR3 size: 14 residues. CDR1 MNHNY and CDR2 SVGAGI come from the germline V gene (reference sequence). V lost 8 bases, J lost 3 bases, and 10 bases stayed unmatched. CDR3 protein: CASGQTGLHYEQYF. CDR3 DNA sequence: TGTGCCAGCGGCCAGACAGGGTTACACTACGAGCAGTACTTC.

The chain employs TRBV11-2 and TRBJ1-4, with 7 nucleotides matching TRBD1. The CDR3 consists of 14 residues. Losses at the gene ends were 4 bases for V and 6 bases for J; bases not matched to a gene: 5. Germline V lookup: CDR1 SGHAT, CDR2 FQNNGV. CDR3 nucleotide sequence: TGTGCCAGCAGCTCCCGGGACAGCTATGAAAAACTGTTTTTT. This gives the protein CASSSRDSYEKLFF.

This clone was detected ten times or more. The CDR3 sequence is CASSRGLGNTGELFF. The CDR3 nucleotides read TGTGCCAGCAGCCGGGGACTAGGGAACACCGGGGAGCTGTTTTTT. The chain is built from TRBV7-9 and TRBJ2-2, with 8 nucleotides matching TRBD2. CDR3 length: 15 amino acids. The V segment lost 5 bases and the J segment 1 base; nucleotides outside the gene matches: 3. Germline V gene sequence: CDR1 SEHNR, CDR2 FQNEAQ (reference sequence).

The chain is built from TRBV6-5 and TRBJ2-2; TRBD2 agrees at 8 bases. V lost 5 bases, J lost 6 bases, and 8 bases stayed unmatched. The germline V gene encodes CDR1 MNHEY and CDR2 SVGAGI. The CDR3 consists of 15 residues. The CDR3, as DNA: TGTGCCAGCAGTCCAGGGCGACTAGCGCCCGGGGAGCTGTTTTTT. Its protein product is CASSPGRLAPGELFF.

The V gene is TRBV15, the J gene TRBJ2-3; 7 bases fit TRBD2. V lost 1 base to trimming and J lost 3 bases; unmatched junction nucleotides: 1. This CDR3 is built from 14 residues. Germline CDR1 reads LNHNV; CDR2 reads YYDKDF (reference sequence). This CDR3 is CATSRAGRTDTQYF. Written as DNA, the CDR3 is TGTGCCACCAGCAGAGCCGGGAGGACAGATACGCAGTATTTT.

The chain has TRBV7-7 and TRBJ2-4; the match to TRBD2 covers 8 bases. The better agreement between TRBJ2-5 and the DNA end casts doubt on the J call. Germline V gene lookup returns CDR1 SSHAT and CDR2 FNYEAQ (reference sequence). The CDR3 covers 17 residues. The CDR3 DNA reads TGTGCCAGCAGCCGCGGGTCCTCCGGGGGGGCTAAAGAGACCCAGTACTTC. This translates into CASSRGSSGGAKETQYF.

This clone has a handful of counts. The chain combines TRBV7-8 with TRBJ2-5; D may be TRBD1 (6 bases). Looked up from germline, CDR1 is SGHVS and CDR2 is FQNEAQ. V dropped 6 bases and J dropped 5 bases, with 13 bases sitting between them. CDR3 length equals 13 residues. CDR3 protein: CASRFSGEETQYF. The CDR3 DNA sequence: TGTGCCAGCAGATTTTCAGGGGAGGAGACCCAGTACTTC.

CDR3 in amino acids: CSVDQGYTGELFF. CDR3 coding DNA: TGCAGCGTTGACCAGGGGTACACCGGGGAGCTGTTTTTT. The rearrangement uses TRBV29-1 and TRBJ2-2; maybe TRBD1 (6 bases). Trimming cost V 3 bases and J 3 bases, with 8 bases left between them. The CDR3 is 13 amino acids. CDR1 SQVTM and CDR2 ANQGSEA come from the germline V gene.

The rearrangement links TRBV7-2 to TRBJ1-5; tentative D call: TRBD1 (5 bases). Germline values: CDR1 SGHTA, CDR2 FQGNSA. With 5 bases removed from V and 4 bases from J, the gap between germline ends came to 15 bases. The CDR3 loop spans 15 amino acids. The CDR3 sequence is CASSRDGAFNQPQHF. Here the CDR3 DNA reads TGTGCCAGCAGCCGGGACGGGGCCTTTAATCAGCCCCAGCATTTT.

The chain's CDR3 is CASSFLTGQARGSYGYTF. For the CDR3, the DNA is TGCGCCAGCAGCTTCTTAACTGGACAGGCAAGGGGAAGCTATGGCTACACCTTC. This rearrangement joins TRBV5-1 to TRBJ1-2; 7 bases fit TRBD1. V shed 2 bases, J shed 4 bases, and the junction held 17 bases outside the gene matches. CDR1 is SGHRS and CDR2 is YFSETQ in the germline V gene. The CDR3 length is 18 residues.

Only a few counts were recorded for this clone. The chain couples TRBV7-3 to TRBJ2-5, with unresolved D. CDR1 and CDR2 from the germline V gene are SGHTA and FQGTGA. The CDR3 sequence is 13 residues long. V gave up 6 bases and J gave up 9 bases, with 17 bases separating them. Here the CDR3 reads CASSYTTSEAQYF. CDR3 sequence (DNA): TGTGCCAGCAGTTACACCACAAGCGAGGCCCAGTACTTC.

This clone showed up just a few times. The chain couples TRBV10-3 to TRBJ1-1; 8 bases match TRBD1. The length of the CDR3 is 16 residues. Germline V gene data show CDR1 as ENHRY and CDR2 as SYGVKD. Losses at the gene ends were 4 bases for V and 5 bases for J; bases not matched to a gene: 12. The CDR3 DNA is TGTGCCATCAGTGGACAACAGGGGGTAGATCGAACTGAAGCTTTCTTT. Its translation: CAISGQQGVDRTEAFF.